Here is one T cell receptor (beta chain) with its context. This entry is derived from a study of blood T cell repertoires in COVID-19. The CDR3 contains 15 residues. Trimming took 0 bases from V and 4 from J, leaving 13 bases between them. Germline V gene sequence: CDR1 MGHRA, CDR2 YSYEKL. The table came from immunoSEQ multiplex PCR; TCRdb's copy has only in-frame clones and leaves some out. Among about 42,000 clones listed, approximately 92% were seen once. The clonotype comes from a man aged 25 to 40 with active or convalescent COVID-19. The sample consisted of peripheral blood. The V call is TRBV4-1, the J call TRBJ2-7, with TRBD1 as a possible D gene (6 bases). The CDR3 region is CASSQEVGRGYEQYF. CDR3 DNA: TGCGCCAGCAGCCAAGAGGTGGGTAGGGGGTACGAGCAGTACTTC.